This entry lists 22 T cell receptor beta chains sequenced from one sample in a study of T cells in Graves' hyperthyroidism and ophthalmopathy. Authors of the study amplified TCR beta CDR3 regions from RNA transcripts. HTBI primers drove first-round RT-PCR of the TCR CDR3. One entry per CDR3 protein results from TCRdb running MiXCR on the multiplex PCR reads. The sample lists nearly 600,000 distinct CDR3 sequences; over 11% were seen once. Sequencing used blood. The origin of the receptors is a woman younger than 45 with Graves' hyperthyroidism that later progressed to Graves' ophthalmopathy.

This clonotype was found many times. V and J are TRBV7-2 and TRBJ1-5; 9 nucleotides match TRBD1. The CDR3 has 15 residues. The J segment lost 6 bases and the V segment lost 5 bases, leaving 8 bases of the junction unmatched. The germline CDR1 and CDR2 sequences are SGHTA and FQGNSA. The CDR3 sequence is CASSATGGGSQPQHF. CDR3 nucleotide sequence: TGTGCCAGCAGCGCAACAGGGGGCGGGAGTCAGCCCCAGCATTTT.

This clonotype was observed a handful of times. The gene calls are TRBV20-1 and TRBJ2-7; 7 bases are shared with TRBD1. Germline V gives CDR1 DFQATT, CDR2 SNEGSKA (reference sequence). The length of the CDR3 is 15 residues. V was pared by 0 bases and J by 7 bases, with 12 bases of the junction left unmatched. CDR3 DNA sequence: TGCAGTGCTAGAGATCCAGAGACAGGGCTGAAAGAGCAGTACTTC. Translation: CSARDPETGLKEQYF.

This clonotype has a count of ten or more. The CDR3 coding sequence is TGTGCCTGGAGTGGGACTAGCGTCGCCGGGGAGCTGTTTTTT. As protein: CAWSGTSVAGELFF. The V gene is TRBV30, the J gene TRBJ2-2; 9 nucleotides match TRBD2. V shed 1 base and J 6 bases; nucleotides not matched to a gene: 3. CDR3 length: 14 amino acids. Germline assignment: CDR1 GTSNPN and CDR2 SVGIG (reference sequence). Full variable domain (missing parts from reference TRBV30 and TRBJ2-2): SQTIHQWPATLVQPVGSPLSLECTVEGTSNPNLYWYRQAAGRGLQLLFYSVGIGQISSEVPQNLSASRPQDRQFILSSKKLLLSDSGFYLCAWSGTSVAGELFFGEGSRLTVL.

There are many counts of this clonotype. The chain carries TRBV6-1 and TRBJ2-3; TRBD2 matches 7 bases. The V gene's germline CDR1 is MNHNS and CDR2 SASEGT. The CDR3 covers 17 residues. The V gene end was trimmed by 5 bases and the J gene end by 5 bases; junction bases not matched to a gene: 16. The CDR3 DNA is TGTGCCAGCAGTCCCTCCTTGGGGAGCGGGGAGGTAGATACGCAGTATTTT. Residues: CASSPSLGSGEVDTQYF.

V is TRBV30 and J is TRBJ1-5; D is perhaps TRBD1 (5 bases). This CDR3 is 14 amino acids long. V was cut by 0 bases and J by 6 bases, with 12 bases left in between. CDR1 GTSNPN and CDR2 SVGIG come from the germline V gene (reference sequence). The CDR3 coding sequence is TGTGCCTGGAGTGTGAGGGGAATGAGTCAGCCCCAGCATTTT. Translation: CAWSVRGMSQPQHF.

This clonotype was recorded at least ten times. The J gene is TRBJ2-1, the V gene TRBV9; TRBD1 matches 10 bases. The CDR3 has 15 amino acids. Germline CDR1 SGDLS, CDR2 YYNGEE. V gave up 0 bases and J gave up 8 bases; unmatched junction bases: 5. The CDR3 is CASSVVGQGFHEQFF. In DNA form, the CDR3 reads TGTGCCAGCAGCGTAGTGGGACAGGGGTTCCATGAGCAGTTCTTC. Full variable domain (outside the CDR3, taken from reference TRBV9 and TRBJ2-1): DSGVTQTPKHLITATGQRVTLRCSPRSGDLSVYWYQQSLDQGLQFLIQYYNGEERAKGNILERFSAQQFPDLHSELNLSSLELGDSALYFCASSVVGQGFHEQFFGPGTRLTVL.

The table lists this clonotype with many counts. The CDR3 reads CASSKGWSTDTQYF. CDR3 DNA sequence: TGTGCCAGTAGTAAGGGTTGGAGCACAGATACGCAGTATTTT. V usage is TRBV19 and J usage is TRBJ2-3; D remains unclear. CDR1 and CDR2 (germline): LNHDA, SQIVND (reference sequence). The V and J ends lost 4 bases and 0 bases respectively, with 8 bases between them. This CDR3 is 14 amino acids long.

V is TRBV6-1 and J is TRBJ2-1, with D perhaps given as TRBD1 or TRBD2 (6 bases each). Trimming stripped 6 bases from V and 7 bases from J, with 19 bases between. This CDR3 is 15 amino acids long. Germline V gene data show CDR1 as MNHNS and CDR2 as SASEGT. The CDR3 DNA reads TGTGCCAGCAGACGCGGGGACACCGGAGGGAATGAGCAGTTCTTC. Translating it yields CASRRGDTGGNEQFF.

The table lists this clonotype with many counts. No DNA is shown, since the ends of the CDR3 on it are uncertain; the CDR3 is the one TCRdb lists. This rearrangement joins TRBV27 to TRBJ2-7. Inclusive of both ends, the CDR3 amounts to 15 amino acids. CDR1 and CDR2 from the germline V gene are MNHEY and SMNVEV (reference sequence). CDR3 sequence reads: CASSTSSKHHYEQYF.

The chain employs TRBV27 and TRBJ2-2; unclear D gene. Germline V CDR1 and CDR2: MNHEY, SMNVEV (reference sequence). The CDR3 runs 15 residues. Trimming took off 2 bases at V and 0 bases at J, with 7 bases between the two ends. The CDR3 region has the DNA TGTGCCAGCAGTTTAAAGCGAGCGAACACCGGGGAGCTGTTTTTT. Residues: CASSLKRANTGELFF.

In this sample, this clonotype turned up a few times. The chain is built from TRBV15 and TRBJ2-3; 8 nucleotides match TRBD2. Germline loops: CDR1 LNHNV, CDR2 YYDKDF (reference sequence). The CDR3 spans 15 residues. Trimming took 5 bases from V and 4 from J; bases not matched to a gene: 8. CDR3 DNA sequence: TGTGCCACCAGCCCCGGCCGGGGGGGTCCAGATACGCAGTATTTT. It encodes CATSPGRGGPDTQYF. Supplemented by reference TRBV15 and TRBJ2-3, the full variable domain reads DAMVIQNPRYQVTQFGKPVTLSCSQTLNHNVMYWYQQKSSQAPKLLFHYYDKDFNNEADTPDNFQSRRPNTSFCFLDIRSPGLGDTAMYLCATSPGRGGPDTQYFGPGTRLTVL.

This clonotype was found a few times. The gene calls are TRBV19 and TRBJ1-5; 7 bases align to TRBD1. Per the germline V gene, CDR1 is LNHDA and CDR2 is SQIVND (reference sequence). J lost 4 bases, V lost 6 bases, and 12 bases had no gene match. The CDR3 loop spans 16 amino acids. The CDR3 DNA reads as TGTGCCAGTAGCCTAAGACAGGGAGGCGAAAATCAGCCCCAGCATTTT. This translates into CASSLRQGGENQPQHF. Filled out from reference TRBV19 and TRBJ1-5, the complete variable domain reads DGGITQSPKYLFRKEGQNVTLSCEQNLNHDAMYWYRQDPGQGLRLIYYSQIVNDFQKGDIAEGYSVSREKKESFPLTVTSAQKNPTAFYLCASSLRQGGENQPQHFGDGTRLSIL.

The chain links TRBV10-1 to TRBJ1-2; no definite D call. Germline V gene sequence: CDR1 WNHNN, CDR2 SYGVQD (reference sequence). The CDR3 loop spans 13 amino acids. Trimming pared 7 bases from V and 8 bases from J, leaving 17 bases between. CDR3 bases: TGCGCCAGCATTTTTGCCCCGCTGGGAGGCTACACCTTC. Its translation: CASIFAPLGGYTF.

This clonotype was counted at least ten times. V and J are TRBV10-3 and TRBJ2-7; D might be TRBD2 (5 bases). Trimming took off 0 bases at V and 6 bases at J, with 12 bases between the two ends. This CDR3 is 14 amino acids long. The germline CDR1 and CDR2 sequences are ENHRY and SYGVKD. CDR3 coding DNA: TGTGCCATCAGTGAGTCGGCACTAGTGATCGAGCAGTACTTC. Its protein is CAISESALVIEQYF.

Concerning this clonotype: Given the absence of the conserved phenylalanine or tryptophan at the CDR3 end, a read error is likely. This sequence joins TRBV12-3 or TRBV12-4 and TRBJ2-5; 9 bases fit TRBD2. The CDR3 has 16 residues. The V segment lost 5 bases and the J segment 3 bases; nucleotides outside the gene matches: 10. The CDR3 DNA sequence: TGTGCCAGCAGTCCAGGACTAGCGCAAGGTAAAGAGACCCAGTACCTC. This encodes CASSPGLAQGKETQYL.

This clonotype was counted at least ten times. The V and J genes are TRBV24-1 and TRBJ1-1, with D maybe TRBD1 (6 bases). Germline CDR1 reads KGHDR; CDR2 reads SFDVKD. Between the trimmed V and J ends, which lost 4 bases and 0 bases, there was a span of 20 bases. The CDR3 covers 18 residues. CDR3 sequence: CATSEGGDAGTLNTEAFF. DNA of the CDR3: TGTGCCACCAGTGAAGGAGGGGACGCCGGGACACTGAACACTGAAGCTTTCTTT.

Regarding this clonotype: Since a much larger clone is just one base distant, this may be a read error. The chain uses TRBV20-1 and TRBJ1-2, with a weak D call TRBD1 (6 bases). The CDR3 runs to 13 residues. Per germline, CDR1 DFQATT and CDR2 SNEGSKA (reference sequence). V lost 3 bases to trimming and J lost 1 base, with 9 bases between them. CDR3 bases: TGCAGTGCTAGGACAGGTTATAACTATGGCTACACCTTC. It translates to CSARTGYNYGYTF.

The chain employs TRBV20-1 and TRBJ1-3; 7 bases match TRBD1. The CDR3 length is 14 residues. Germline lookup yields CDR1 DFQATT and CDR2 SNEGSKA (reference sequence). V lost 1 base, J lost 0 bases, and 0 bases stayed unmatched. CDR3 loop: CSARGDSSGNTIYF. CDR3 coding DNA: TGCAGTGCTAGAGGGGACAGCTCTGGAAACACCATATATTTT.

This clonotype was observed at least ten times. The gene calls are TRBV7-2 and TRBJ1-2, with D possibly being TRBD1 (6 bases). Trimming shortened V by 2 bases and J by 4 bases, and 14 bases separated the two germline ends. Germline V gene data show CDR1 as SGHTA and CDR2 as FQGNSA. This CDR3 has 15 amino acids. This CDR3 is CASSLTAGASYGYTF. In nucleotides, the CDR3 is TGTGCCAGCAGCTTAACGGCAGGGGCCTCCTATGGCTACACCTTC.

The rearrangement joins TRBV20-1 to TRBJ2-1; 7 bases align to TRBD2. The CDR3 runs 16 residues. CDR1 and CDR2 from the germline V gene are DFQATT and SNEGSKA (reference sequence). Unmatched junction bases numbered 7, after V lost 0 bases and J lost 2 bases. The CDR3 DNA is TGCAGTGCTAGAGATCAGGCGGGAGAGGCCTACAATGAGCAGTTCTTC. Amino acids: CSARDQAGEAYNEQFF.

This clonotype was found many times. This chain joins TRBV18 and TRBJ2-7; 10 nucleotides agree with TRBD1. The CDR3 spans 15 residues. Germline V CDR1 and CDR2: KGHSH, LQKENI. V lost 4 bases and J lost 4; bases outside the gene matches: 7. The CDR3 DNA sequence: TGTGCCAGCTCACGGCCCGGGACAGGGGATTACGAGCAGTACTTC. This codes for CASSRPGTGDYEQYF. Full variable domain (rest looked up from reference TRBV18 and TRBJ2-7): NAGVMQNPRHLVRRRGQEARLRCSPMKGHSHVYWYRQLPEEGLKFMVYLQKENIIDESGMPKERFSAEFPKEGPSILRIQQVVRGDSAAYFCASSRPGTGDYEQYFGPGTRLTVT.

This clonotype was seen many times. This chain uses TRBV6-1 with TRBJ1-1, with D hard to call. CDR1 is MNHNS, CDR2 SASEGT, per germline. The CDR3 is 13 amino acids. The V and J ends lost 8 bases and 0 bases respectively, with 10 bases between them. The CDR3 protein is CASAGRLNTEAFF. CDR3 in DNA: TGTGCCAGCGCTGGACGGTTGAACACTGAAGCTTTCTTT.